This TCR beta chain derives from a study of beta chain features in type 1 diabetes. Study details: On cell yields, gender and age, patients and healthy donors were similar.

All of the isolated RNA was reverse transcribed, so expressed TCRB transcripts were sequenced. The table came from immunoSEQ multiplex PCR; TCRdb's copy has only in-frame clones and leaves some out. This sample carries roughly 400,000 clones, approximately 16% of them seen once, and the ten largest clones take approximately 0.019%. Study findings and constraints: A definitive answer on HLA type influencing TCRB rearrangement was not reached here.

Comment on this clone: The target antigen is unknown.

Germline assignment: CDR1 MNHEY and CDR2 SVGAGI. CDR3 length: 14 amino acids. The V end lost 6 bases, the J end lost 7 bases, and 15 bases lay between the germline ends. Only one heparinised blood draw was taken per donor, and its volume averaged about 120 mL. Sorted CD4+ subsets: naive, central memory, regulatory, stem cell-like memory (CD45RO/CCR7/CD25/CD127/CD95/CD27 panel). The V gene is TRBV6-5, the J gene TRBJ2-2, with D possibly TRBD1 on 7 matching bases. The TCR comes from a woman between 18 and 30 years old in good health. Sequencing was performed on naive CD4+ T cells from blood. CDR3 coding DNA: TGTGCCAGCAGACGACAGGGAGGCAGCGGGGAGCTGTTTTTT. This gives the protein CASRRQGGSGELFF.